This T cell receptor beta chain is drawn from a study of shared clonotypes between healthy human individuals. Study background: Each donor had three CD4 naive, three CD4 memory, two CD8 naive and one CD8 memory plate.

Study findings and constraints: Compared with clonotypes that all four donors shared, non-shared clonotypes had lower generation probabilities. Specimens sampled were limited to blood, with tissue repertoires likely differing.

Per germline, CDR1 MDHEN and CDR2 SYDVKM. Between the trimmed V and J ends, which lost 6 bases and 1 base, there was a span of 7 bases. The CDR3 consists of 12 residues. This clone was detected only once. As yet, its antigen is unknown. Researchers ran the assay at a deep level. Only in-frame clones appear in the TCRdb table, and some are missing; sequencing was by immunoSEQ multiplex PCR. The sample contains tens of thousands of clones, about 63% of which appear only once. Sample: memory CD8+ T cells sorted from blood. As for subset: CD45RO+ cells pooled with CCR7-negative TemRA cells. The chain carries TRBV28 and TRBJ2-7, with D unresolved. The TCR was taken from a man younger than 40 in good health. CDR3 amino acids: CASRAVSYEQYF. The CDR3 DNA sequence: TGTGCCAGCAGGGCGGTATCCTACGAGCAGTACTTC.